These T cell receptor beta chains were read from a single sample in a study of T cells in Graves' hyperthyroidism and ophthalmopathy. TCRdb called the multiplex PCR reads again in MiXCR, with one record for every CDR3 protein. Of hundreds of thousands of distinct CDR3 sequences in the sample, roughly 15% were seen once. Material for sequencing was blood. These receptors were collected from a woman in her 50s with Graves' ophthalmopathy. The CDR3 runs from the conserved cysteine through the conserved F or W. D genes are given only for firm matches. The listing skips clone size in some rows; elsewhere it reads once, few, many or a size class.

TRBJ1-6	NA	many	TRBV2	CASNREINSPLHF	TGTGCCAGCAACAGGGAGATTAATTCACCCCTCCACTTT
TRBJ2-7	TRBD2	few	TRBV27	CASSLKRGSSYEQYF	TGTGCCAGCAGTTTAAAGCGGGGGAGCTCCTACGAGCAGTACTTC
TRBJ2-3	NA	many	TRBV29-1	CSVGDGTNTDTQYF	TGCAGCGTTGGGGATGGGACCAACACAGATACGCAGTATTTT
TRBJ2-1	NA	many	TRBV7-2	CASSRVGSGVGIYNEQFF	TGTGCCAGCAGCCGGGTCGGGTCGGGAGTAGGGATCTACAATGAGCAGTTCTTC
TRBJ2-1	TRBD2	many	TRBV6-1	CASSSLAGVVYNEQFF	TGTGCCAGCAGTTCCTTAGCGGGAGTTGTCTACAATGAGCAGTTCTTC
TRBJ2-7	NA	few	TRBV18	CASSPPGPNIYEQYF	TGTGCCAGCTCACCCCCGGGGCCTAACATATACGAGCAGTACTTC
TRBJ1-1	NA	many	TRBV5-1	CASSLSASLNRLPEAFF	TGCGCCAGCAGCTTGAGTGCATCGCTAAATAGGTTACCTGAAGCTTTCTTT
TRBJ1-1	TRBD1	many	TRBV28	CASSFTGGNTEAFF	TGTGCCAGCAGTTTCACAGGGGGAAACACTGAAGCTTTCTTT
TRBJ2-1	TRBD2	many	TRBV20-1	CSAGASGSPSSYNEQFF	TGCAGTGCCGGAGCTAGCGGGAGTCCCAGCTCCTACAATGAGCAGTTCTTC
TRBJ1-5	NA	NA	TRBV15	CATSSTFGGANNQPQHF	TGTGCCACCAGCAGCACGTTCGGGGGTGCGAACAATCAGCCCCAGCATTTT
TRBJ2-3	NA	NA	TRBV14	CASSLLHTPDTQYF	TGTGCCAGCAGCCTCCTACACACGCCAGATACGCAGTATTTT
TRBJ2-1	TRBD2	many	TRBV20-1	CSASAGGPIAQFF	TGCAGTGCTAGCGCGGGAGGGCCTATTGCGCAGTTCTTC
TRBJ2-7	TRBD1	many	TRBV5-5	CASRLTGAAEQYF	TGTGCCAGCAGGTTGACAGGGGCCGCCGAGCAGTACTTC
TRBJ2-1	TRBD2	many	TRBV5-1	CASSFVAGVSNEQFF	TGCGCCAGCAGCTTTGTAGCGGGAGTGAGCAATGAGCAGTTCTTC
TRBJ2-7	TRBD1	many	TRBV7-2	CASSLRGTGVGISEEQYF	TGTGCCAGCAGCTTAAGAGGGACAGGGGTCGGAATAAGTGAGGAGCAGTACTTC
TRBJ2-3	NA	NA	TRBV20-1	CSAVTDTQYF	TGCAGTGCCGTCACAGATACGCAGTATTTT
TRBJ2-7	NA	many	TRBV5-1	CASSLDQAYEQYF	TGCGCCAGCAGCCTGGACCAAGCCTACGAGCAGTACTTC
TRBJ2-3	NA	many	TRBV7-2	CASSLAQGTDTQYF	TGTGCCAGCAGCTTAGCGCAAGGGACAGATACGCAGTATTTT
TRBJ2-7	NA	few	TRBV20-1	CSARVAGKWYEQYF	TGCAGTGCTAGAGTGGCAGGGAAGTGGTACGAGCAGTACTTC
TRBJ2-5	TRBD2	few	TRBV6-2/TRBV6-3	CASSYPKLQREIQETQYF	TGTGCCAGCAGTTACCCTAAGTTACAGCGGGAGATCCAAGAGACCCAGTACTTC
TRBJ1-1	TRBD1	many	TRBV7-2	CASSLSGGQAVEAFF	TGTGCCAGCAGCTTAAGCGGGGGACAGGCCGTTGAAGCTTTCTTT
TRBJ2-1	NA	few	TRBV11-3	CASSNRDGYSHNEQFF	TGTGCCAGCAGCAACCGGGACGGATACTCCCACAATGAGCAGTTCTTC
TRBJ2-5	NA	few	TRBV19	CASSISLDGETQYF	TGTGCCAGTAGTATTTCTTTAGATGGGGAGACCCAGTACTTC
TRBJ2-7	TRBD1	NA	TRBV7-3	CASSSTGTGYEQYF	TGTGCCAGCAGCTCTACCGGGACAGGCTACGAGCAGTACTTC
TRBJ2-4	NA	many	TRBV7-8	CASSLKLEGRGKNIQYF	TGTGCCAGCAGCTTGAAGTTGGAGGGACGAGGCAAAAACATTCAGTACTTC
TRBJ2-7	NA	many	TRBV12-3/TRBV12-4	CATAGDSFYEQYF	TGTGCCACCGCGGGGGACAGCTTCTACGAGCAGTACTTC
TRBJ2-2	NA	few	TRBV5-1	CASSLGSTTTTGELFF	TGCGCCAGCAGCTTGGGTTCCACGACGACCACCGGGGAGCTGTTTTTT
TRBJ2-5	TRBD2	few	TRBV29-1	CSASGTSSETQYF	TGCAGCGCTTCCGGGACTAGCTCAGAGACCCAGTACTTC
TRBJ2-7	TRBD2	many	TRBV27	CASSPSGGRRDEQYF	TGTGCCAGCAGTCCCAGCGGCGGGAGGAGGGACGAGCAGTACTTC
TRBJ2-3	TRBD2	few	TRBV6-4	CATKLAGLSTDTQYF	TGTGCCACCAAACTAGCGGGCCTAAGCACAGATACGCAGTATTTT
TRBJ1-5	NA	few	TRBV6-2/TRBV6-3	CASSYSPGTPNQPQHF	TGTGCCAGCAGTTATTCCCCGGGGACTCCCAATCAGCCCCAGCATTTT
TRBJ1-1	TRBD1	many	TRBV7-2	CASSTRQGGTEAFF	TGTGCCAGCAGCACGCGACAGGGTGGCACTGAAGCTTTCTTT
TRBJ2-7	TRBD2	few	TRBV11-1	CASSPTPGLAGFKTYEQYF	TGTGCCAGCAGCCCAACTCCGGGACTAGCGGGATTCAAAACCTACGAGCAGTACTTC
TRBJ2-1	NA	NA	TRBV15	CATSRGSGLLPNNEQFF	TGTGCCACCAGCAGAGGTTCGGGACTCTTACCAAACAATGAGCAGTTCTTC
TRBJ2-2	NA	many	TRBV5-1	CASSLSTSPGELFF	TGCGCCAGCAGCTTGAGTACTAGCCCCGGGGAGCTGTTTTTT
TRBJ1-5	NA	few	TRBV19	CASSSQTGRHVQPQHF	TGTGCCAGTAGTTCACAAACAGGGCGCCATGTTCAGCCCCAGCATTTT
TRBJ2-4	NA	few	TRBV29-1	CSVEDIKLDRLAKNIQYF	TGCAGCGTTGAAGATATTAAGCTGGATCGACTAGCCAAAAACATTCAGTACTTC
TRBJ1-5	TRBD1	many	TRBV6-2/TRBV6-3	CASSYGTGARHQPQHF	TGTGCCAGCAGTTACGGTACAGGGGCCCGTCATCAGCCCCAGCATTTT
TRBJ2-3	TRBD2	NA	TRBV20-1	CSAETGTSGRSTDTQYF	TGCAGTGCAGAGACCGGGACTAGCGGGAGGAGCACAGATACGCAGTATTTT
TRBJ2-3	TRBD2	few	TRBV7-9	CASLFSGSTDTQYF	TGTGCCAGTCTTTTTAGCGGGAGTACAGATACGCAGTATTTT
TRBJ2-1	NA	once	TRBV6-1	CATRGEAYANSYNEQFF	TGTGCCACACGAGGAGAAGCCTACGCTAATTCCTACAATGAGCAGTTCTTC
TRBJ2-5	TRBD1	NA	TRBV19	CASSPRPGQGKETQYF	TGTGCCAGTAGCCCCCGACCGGGACAGGGTAAAGAGACCCAGTACTTC
TRBJ2-7	TRBD1	many	TRBV7-2	CASSEDYRDRGAYEQYF	TGTGCCAGCAGCGAAGACTACCGGGACAGGGGGGCCTACGAGCAGTACTTC
TRBJ1-5	NA	NA	TRBV5-6	CASSFTGSSNRPQHF	TGTGCCAGCAGCTTTACCGGGTCCAGCAATCGGCCCCAGCATTTT
TRBJ1-4	NA	few	TRBV10-3	CATGEPNEKLFF	TGTGCCACAGGGGAACCTAATGAAAAACTGTTTTTT
TRBJ2-1	TRBD2	many	TRBV5-1	CASSLGTSGRHGLDEQFF	TGCGCCAGCAGCTTAGGGACTAGCGGGAGACATGGTCTTGATGAGCAGTTCTTC
TRBJ2-2	NA	NA	TRBV20-1	CSARAGTRDTGELFF	TGCAGTGCTAGAGCCGGGACTCGGGACACCGGGGAGCTGTTTTTT
TRBJ1-6	NA	once	TRBV27	CASSSLSVRAAYNSPLHF	TGTGCCAGCAGTTCACTTTCGGTCAGGGCAGCCTATAATTCACCCCTCCACTTT